This is a list of T cell receptor beta chains from one sample in a study of cytomegalovirus exposure and HLA in healthy donors. Some clones are missing from TCRdb's copy, which holds only in-frame ones; the method was immunoSEQ multiplex PCR. The sample has under 200,000 clones; roughly 80% are singletons. The specimen sequenced was PBMCs. These receptors all come from a woman under 30 in good health and CMV-seronegative. Each CDR3 is given with its conserved first and last residue. The order of the fields is V gene, D gene, J gene, clone size, CDR3 DNA, CDR3 protein. D genes are given only for firm matches. Only part of the rows carry a size: once, few, many, or a class if the clone is expanded.

TRBV18,NA,TRBJ1-1,few,TGTGCCAGCTCACCTTTGGGCAGGGACACTGAAGCTTTCTTT,CASSPLGRDTEAFF
TRBV7-2,TRBD1,TRBJ1-6,NA,TGTGCCAGCAGCTCCACGACAGGGGTTGCACCCCTCCACTTT,CASSSTTGVAPLHF
TRBV19,NA,TRBJ2-2,once,TGTGCCAGTAGCTCACTTCCGGGAACTAACACCGGGGAGCTGTTTTTT,CASSSLPGTNTGELFF
TRBV5-6,NA,TRBJ2-1,few,TGTGCCAGCAGCTTGCAGGGATCCTACAATGAGCAGTTCTTC,CASSLQGSYNEQFF
TRBV27,TRBD1,TRBJ2-5,NA,TGTGCCAGCAGACCAGGGGGCCTAGAGACCCAGTACTTC,CASRPGGLETQYF
TRBV27,NA,TRBJ2-5,NA,TGTGCCAGCAGTCAACCGGGAAATAGAAGGCAGTACTTC,CASSQPGNRRQYF
TRBV15,NA,TRBJ2-1,NA,TGTGCCACCAGCAGGGACCTAGCGAACTACAATGAGCAGTTCTTC,CATSRDLANYNEQFF
TRBV6-1,NA,TRBJ1-3,NA,TGTGCCAGCGTCTATTTCACCCTTCCTGGAAACACCATATATTTT,CASVYFTLPGNTIYF
TRBV7-2,NA,TRBJ2-1,NA,TGTGCCAGCAGCTCTTGGTTTACAGGGTTAAATGAGCAGTTCTTC,CASSSWFTGLNEQFF
TRBV6-1,TRBD1,TRBJ2-3,NA,TGTGCCAGCAGTGGGGCAGGGGGCGGGTCAGATACGCAGTATTTT,CASSGAGGGSDTQYF
TRBV6-5,TRBD2,TRBJ2-2,NA,TGTGCCAGCACTCAACTCGCGGGGGGCACCGGGGAGCTGTTTTTT,CASTQLAGGTGELFF
TRBV27,NA,TRBJ2-7,NA,TGTGCCAGCAGTTTATCTGGACAGACATACGAGCAGTACTTC,CASSLSGQTYEQYF
TRBV4-1,TRBD2,TRBJ2-3,NA,TGCGCCAGCAGCCCGGGACTAGCGGGAGTGATAAGCGCAGATACGCAGTATTTT,CASSPGLAGVISADTQYF
TRBV2,TRBD1,TRBJ1-2,NA,TGTGCCAGCAGTGATGCGGGACAGGGCGGTGGCTACACCTTC,CASSDAGQGGGYTF
TRBV11-2,TRBD1,TRBJ2-2,NA,TGTGCCAGCAGCTCCCCGGTTGAGGGGGCAACCGGGGAGCTGTTTTTT,CASSSPVEGATGELFF
TRBV29-1,NA,TRBJ2-1,NA,TGCAGCGTTGAAAGAGGCTTCAGGTGGGGGACACGAGACAATGAGCAGTTCTTC,CSVERGFRWGTRDNEQFF
TRBV7-2,NA,TRBJ2-1,once,TGTGCCAGCAGCTTTATGCTGGCGGACAATGAGCAGTTCTTC,CASSFMLADNEQFF
TRBV5-1,TRBD1,TRBJ1-4,few,TGCGCCAGCAGTTACAGGGGGAGTACTAATGAAAAACTGTTTTTT,CASSYRGSTNEKLFF
TRBV6-5,NA,TRBJ2-5,few,TGTGCCAGCAGTGAGGGAGTTGGAGAGACCCAGTACTTC,CASSEGVGETQYF
TRBV28,NA,TRBJ2-4,NA,TGTGCCAGCAGTCAGCCTGGGACTGAGAAAAACATTCAGTACTTC,CASSQPGTEKNIQYF
TRBV29-1,TRBD2,TRBJ2-7,NA,TGCAGCGTTGCGGGGGGGGCGCATGAGCAGTACTTC,CSVAGGAHEQYF
TRBV27,NA,TRBJ2-6,NA,TGTGCCAGCAGTTTATTAGAAAGCTCTGGGGCCAACGTCCTGACTTTC,CASSLLESSGANVLTF
TRBV27,TRBD2,TRBJ2-7,NA,TGTGCCAGCAGTGGGGGGACTACCGCCTACGAGCAGTACTTC,CASSGGTTAYEQYF
TRBV6-1,TRBD1,TRBJ2-7,NA,TGTGCCAGCAGTGGACAGGGACAGAAAAATTACGAGCAGTACTTC,CASSGQGQKNYEQYF
TRBV10-3,NA,TRBJ1-4,NA,TGTGCCATCAGTACAGAGCCAGGGGCAAGGTTGGAAAAACTGTTTTTT,CAISTEPGARLEKLFF
TRBV7-8,TRBD2,TRBJ2-7,once,TGTGCCAGCAGCTTAGAGCTAGCGGGAGGGTACGAGCAGTACTTC,CASSLELAGGYEQYF
TRBV5-1,TRBD2,TRBJ2-5,NA,TGCGCCAGCAGCGGGACTAGCGGGGTTCAAGAGACCCAGTACTTC,CASSGTSGVQETQYF
TRBV6-5,TRBD2,TRBJ2-3,once,TGTGCCAGCAGTTATAGCGGGAACACAGATACGCAGTATTTT,CASSYSGNTDTQYF
TRBV6-5,NA,TRBJ2-7,NA,TGTGCCAGCAGTTCCGGTCTATACGAGCAGTACTTC,CASSSGLYEQYF
TRBV27,TRBD2,TRBJ2-1,NA,TGTGCCAGCAGTCCACGGGAGGGCCTAAGGTACAATGAGCAGTTCTTC,CASSPREGLRYNEQFF
TRBV19,TRBD2,TRBJ2-7,NA,TGTGCCAGTACCCACGGGACTACCTACGAGCAGTACTTC,CASTHGTTYEQYF
TRBV30,NA,TRBJ2-1,once,TGTGCCTCCGCGCAATACAATGAGCAGTTCTTC,CASAQYNEQFF
TRBV2,TRBD1,TRBJ1-1,NA,TGTGCCAGCATTTTAACAGGGGGCGAGACTGAAGCTTTCTTT,CASILTGGETEAFF
TRBV27,TRBD2,TRBJ2-3,NA,TGTGCCAGCAGTTCCCCGGGACTAGCGGGAGTTCTCGCAGATACGCAGTATTTT,CASSSPGLAGVLADTQYF
TRBV12-5,NA,TRBJ2-1,NA,TGTGCTAGTGGTTTGGATTGGGGAGGTGAGCAGTTCTTC,CASGLDWGGEQFF
TRBV11-3,NA,TRBJ2-1,NA,TGTGCCAGCAGTCCCAAGGGGAATGCATACAATGAGCAGTTCTTC,CASSPKGNAYNEQFF
TRBV5-1,TRBD1,TRBJ1-6,NA,TGCGCCAGCAGCTTACCGGGACAGGGGGAATCACCCCTCCACTTT,CASSLPGQGESPLHF
TRBV6-5,TRBD1,TRBJ2-5,NA,TGTGCCAGCAGTTACGAGGGGGCTGATGAGACCCAGTACTTC,CASSYEGADETQYF
TRBV2,NA,TRBJ1-6,NA,TGTGCCAGCAGTGACCCAGAACACTCCTATAATTCACCCCTCCACTTT,CASSDPEHSYNSPLHF
TRBV7-9,NA,TRBJ2-1,NA,TGTGCCAGCAGCTCGACAGAATACAATGAGCAGTTCTTC,CASSSTEYNEQFF
TRBV29-1,NA,TRBJ1-2,NA,TGCAGCGTTGGGGGCGCACTTCATACTAACTATGGCTACACCTTC,CSVGGALHTNYGYTF
TRBV5-1,TRBD1,TRBJ1-2,NA,TGCGCCAGCAGCCAGGACAGGGAGGCCTATGGCTACACCTTC,CASSQDREAYGYTF